Listed below are T cell receptor beta chains from one sample, sequenced in a study of T cell responses to AZD1222 COVID-19 vaccine. Method: immunoSEQ multiplex PCR; TCRdb's copy keeps in-frame clones and lacks some. The table lists under 200,000 clones, approximately 93% of them singletons. Sample: peripheral blood, taken on day 0 of AZD1222 vaccination. These receptors were obtained from an adult in good health. Both conserved end residues are part of each CDR3. D genes are given only for firm matches.

J	length	D	V	CDR3
TRBJ2-1	21	TRBD2	TRBV2	CASTGINRLAGGQSSYNEQFF
TRBJ2-1	13	.	TRBV19	CATLSVFENEQFF
TRBJ2-1	16	.	TRBV6-5	CASSLAAASSYNEQFF
TRBJ1-2	18	.	TRBV14	CASSHIVMGAASLYGYTF
TRBJ1-1	11	.	TRBV28	CASSLFSEAFF
TRBJ2-1	12	.	TRBV7-2	CASSPGVNEQFF
TRBJ1-4	14	.	TRBV11-2	CASSLTTRGGKLFF
TRBJ1-3	12	.	TRBV29-1	CSPYSRADTIYF
TRBJ2-2	17	TRBD2	TRBV14	CASSLGGGRANTGELFF
TRBJ2-1	12	.	TRBV7-6	CASSLGTAEQFF
TRBJ2-7	14	.	TRBV16	CASSQNRASYEQYF
TRBJ1-1	15	TRBD1	TRBV13	CASSLYSDRDTEAFF
TRBJ1-6	15	TRBD1	TRBV6-5	CASRPGGAGNSPLHF
TRBJ2-5	14	.	TRBV5-5	CASSPPAGVQTQYF
TRBJ1-5	13	.	TRBV27	CASSILGGQPQHF
TRBJ1-5	14	.	TRBV6-1	CASSDGISNQPQHF
TRBJ2-2	17	.	TRBV3-1/TRBV3-2	CASSQESASGNTGELFF
TRBJ1-6	17	.	TRBV5-6	CASSLVYGRERNSPLHF
TRBJ1-3	17	TRBD1	TRBV5-1	CASSPSSDRGPGNTIYF
TRBJ2-5	16	TRBD2	TRBV3-1/TRBV3-2	CASTTNLAGVQETQYF
TRBJ1-5	17	.	TRBV4-1	CASSQAFGGPGNQPQHF
TRBJ1-5	16	TRBD1	TRBV20-1	CSASRGGWRSNQPQHF
TRBJ2-1	12	.	TRBV30	CASHYFGDEQFF
TRBJ1-2	17	TRBD1	TRBV3-1/TRBV3-2	CASSQGSLGQGSDGYTF
TRBJ1-3	14	.	TRBV19	CASSQGNSGNTIYF
TRBJ1-2	14	.	TRBV28	CASFEVPSQSGYTF
TRBJ1-5	13	.	TRBV3-1/TRBV3-2	CASGMDGFRPQHF
TRBJ2-3	16	TRBD1	TRBV7-6	CASSLATGKSTDTQYF
TRBJ2-7	15	.	TRBV19	CASSIGGQAFYEQYF
TRBJ2-1	14	TRBD2	TRBV3-1/TRBV3-2	CASNQLAGVGEQFF
TRBJ1-4	17	.	TRBV14	CASSQELGKGPNEKLFF
TRBJ1-4	16	TRBD1	TRBV6-5	CASSYGDRRTNEKLFF
TRBJ1-6	14	.	TRBV19	CASSMSSYNSPLHF
TRBJ2-7	13	.	TRBV5-6	CASSLGSSYEQYF
TRBJ2-7	14	.	TRBV5-5	CASSLAPGSYEQYF
TRBJ2-7	17	.	TRBV2	CASSEAQLGSPPYEQYF
TRBJ1-6	17	.	TRBV28	CASSPSGEGSYNSPLHF
TRBJ1-5	16	.	TRBV15	CATSRDRGPSNQPQHF
TRBJ1-1	15	.	TRBV19	CASSMLGVGSTEAFF
TRBJ1-1	13	.	TRBV6-5	CASSIQSNTEAFF
TRBJ1-2	13	.	TRBV5-8	CASSLGPSYGYTF
TRBJ1-3	14	.	TRBV18	CASSPGLSGNTIYF
TRBJ2-3	15	TRBD2	TRBV7-9	CASSSAGGVLDTQYF
TRBJ1-6	15	.	TRBV4-2	CASSQDWAGNSPLHF
TRBJ2-5	16	TRBD1	TRBV27	CASSQRSRTGRETQYF
TRBJ2-7	14	.	TRBV5-1	CASSFRQEPYEQYF
TRBJ2-1	16	TRBD2	TRBV11-3	CASSLQAGASYNEQFF
TRBJ1-5	16	TRBD1	TRBV28	CASRPNRGYSNQPQHF
TRBJ2-7	16	.	TRBV11-2	CASIRSEKRAIYEQYF
TRBJ2-2	15	.	TRBV7-5	CVRSLAGDYTGELFF
TRBJ2-3	19	TRBD2	TRBV5-1	CASSWGRLAGGTSTDTQYF
TRBJ1-2	17	TRBD1	TRBV5-1	CASSLIRDRGSHYGYTF
TRBJ1-5	15	.	TRBV2	CASRNGGGGNQPQHF
TRBJ2-7	13	.	TRBV5-1	CASSLETEYEQYF
TRBJ2-7	16	.	TRBV5-1	CASSHRHAGSAYEQYF
TRBJ1-2	17	.	TRBV6-1	CASSDPWRIERNYGYTF
TRBJ1-1	14	.	TRBV5-4	CASSLGGDSTEAFF